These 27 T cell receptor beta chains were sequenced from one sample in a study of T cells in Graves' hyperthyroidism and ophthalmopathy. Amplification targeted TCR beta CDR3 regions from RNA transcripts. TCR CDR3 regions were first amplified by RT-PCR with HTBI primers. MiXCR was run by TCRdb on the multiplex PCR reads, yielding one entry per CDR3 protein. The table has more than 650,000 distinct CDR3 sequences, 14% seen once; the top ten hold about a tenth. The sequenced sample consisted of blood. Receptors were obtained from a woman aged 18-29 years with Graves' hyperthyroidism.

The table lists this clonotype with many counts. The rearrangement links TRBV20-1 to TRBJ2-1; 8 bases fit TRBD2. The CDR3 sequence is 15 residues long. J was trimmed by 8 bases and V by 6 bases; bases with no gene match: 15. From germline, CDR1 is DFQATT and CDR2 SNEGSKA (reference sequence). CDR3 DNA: TGCAGTGCGGACGCTCCACTAGCGGACGCCGATGAGCAGTTCTTC. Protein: CSADAPLADADEQFF.

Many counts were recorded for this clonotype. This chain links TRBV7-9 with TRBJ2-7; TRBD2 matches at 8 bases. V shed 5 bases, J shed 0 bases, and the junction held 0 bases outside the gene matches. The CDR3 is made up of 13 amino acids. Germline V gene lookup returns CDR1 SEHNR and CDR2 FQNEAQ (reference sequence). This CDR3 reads CASSGTSSYEQYF. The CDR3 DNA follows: TGTGCCAGCAGCGGGACTAGCTCCTACGAGCAGTACTTC.

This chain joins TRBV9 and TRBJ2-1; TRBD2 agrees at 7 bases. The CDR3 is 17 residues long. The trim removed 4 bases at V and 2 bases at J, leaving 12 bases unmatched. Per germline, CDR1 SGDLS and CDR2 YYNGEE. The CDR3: CASSKGSGKGTYNEQFF. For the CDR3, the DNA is TGTGCCAGCAGCAAAGGGAGCGGGAAAGGGACCTACAATGAGCAGTTCTTC.

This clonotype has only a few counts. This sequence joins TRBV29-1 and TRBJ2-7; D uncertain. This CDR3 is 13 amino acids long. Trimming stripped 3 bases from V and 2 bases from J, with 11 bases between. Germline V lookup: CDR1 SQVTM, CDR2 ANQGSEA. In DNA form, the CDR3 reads TGCAGCGTTGATATGGGTTATCCCTACGAGCAGTACTTC. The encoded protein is CSVDMGYPYEQYF.

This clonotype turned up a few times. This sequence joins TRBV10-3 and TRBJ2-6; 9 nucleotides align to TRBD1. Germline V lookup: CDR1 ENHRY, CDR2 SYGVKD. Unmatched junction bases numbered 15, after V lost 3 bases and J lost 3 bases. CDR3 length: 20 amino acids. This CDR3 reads CAISDRDREVPGGGANVLTF. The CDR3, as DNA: TGTGCCATCAGTGACCGGGACAGGGAGGTCCCAGGCGGTGGGGCCAACGTCCTGACTTTC.

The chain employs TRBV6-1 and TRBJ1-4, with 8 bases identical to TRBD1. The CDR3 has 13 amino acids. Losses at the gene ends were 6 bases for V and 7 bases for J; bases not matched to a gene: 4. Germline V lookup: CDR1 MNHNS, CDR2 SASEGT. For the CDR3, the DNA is TGTGCCAGCAGCTCGGACAGGGCTGAAAAACTGTTTTTT. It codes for CASSSDRAEKLFF.

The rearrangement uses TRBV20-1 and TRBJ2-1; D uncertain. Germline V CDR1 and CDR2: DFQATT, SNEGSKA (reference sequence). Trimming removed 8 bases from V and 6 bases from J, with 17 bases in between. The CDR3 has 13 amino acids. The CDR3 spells CSTTPPLSNEQFF. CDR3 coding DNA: TGCAGTACCACCCCCCCTTTAAGCAATGAGCAGTTCTTC.

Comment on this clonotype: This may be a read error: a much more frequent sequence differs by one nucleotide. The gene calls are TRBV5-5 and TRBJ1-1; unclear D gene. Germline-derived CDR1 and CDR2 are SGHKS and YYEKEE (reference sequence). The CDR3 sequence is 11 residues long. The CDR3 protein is CASGLFTEAFF. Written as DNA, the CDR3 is TGTGCCAGCGGCTTGTTCACTGAAGCTTTCTTT.

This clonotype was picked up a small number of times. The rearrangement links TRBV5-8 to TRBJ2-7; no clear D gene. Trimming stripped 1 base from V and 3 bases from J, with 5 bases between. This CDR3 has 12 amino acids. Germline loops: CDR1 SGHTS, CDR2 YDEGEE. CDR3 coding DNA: TGTGCCAGCAGCTTGAACGACTACGAGCAGTACTTC. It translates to CASSLNDYEQYF. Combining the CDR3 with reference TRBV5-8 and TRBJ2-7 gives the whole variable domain EAGVTQSPTHLIKTRGQQATLRCSPISGHTSVYWYQQALGLGLQFLLWYDEGEERNRGNFPPRFSGRQFPNYSSELNVNALELEDSALYLCASSLNDYEQYFGPGTRLTVT.

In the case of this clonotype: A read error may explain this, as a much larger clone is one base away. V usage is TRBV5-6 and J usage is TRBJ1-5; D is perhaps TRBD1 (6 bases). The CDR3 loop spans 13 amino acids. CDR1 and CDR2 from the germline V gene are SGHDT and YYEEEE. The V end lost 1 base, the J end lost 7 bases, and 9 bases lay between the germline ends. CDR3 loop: CASSLSGEQPQHF. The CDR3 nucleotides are TGTGCCAGCAGCTTGTCAGGGGAACAGCCCCAGCATTTT.

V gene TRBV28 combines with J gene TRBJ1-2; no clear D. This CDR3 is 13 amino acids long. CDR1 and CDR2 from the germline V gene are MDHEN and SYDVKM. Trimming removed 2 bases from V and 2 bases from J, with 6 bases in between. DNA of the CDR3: TGTGCCAGCAGTTTAGTTGAGAACTATGGCTACACCTTC. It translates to CASSLVENYGYTF.

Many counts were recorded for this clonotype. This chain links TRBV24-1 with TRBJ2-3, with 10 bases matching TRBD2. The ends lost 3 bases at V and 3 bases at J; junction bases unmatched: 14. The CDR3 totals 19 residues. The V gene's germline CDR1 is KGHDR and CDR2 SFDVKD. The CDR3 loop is CATSDPGASGSYGTDTQYF. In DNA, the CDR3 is TGTGCCACCAGTGATCCCGGGGCTAGCGGGAGTTACGGAACAGATACGCAGTATTTT.

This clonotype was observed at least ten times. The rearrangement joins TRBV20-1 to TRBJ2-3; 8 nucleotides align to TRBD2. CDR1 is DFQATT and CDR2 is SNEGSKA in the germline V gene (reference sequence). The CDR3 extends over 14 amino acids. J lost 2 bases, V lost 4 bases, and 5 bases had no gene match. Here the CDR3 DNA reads TGCAGTGCTACGTCAGCGGGAGCCACAGATACGCAGTATTTT. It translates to CSATSAGATDTQYF.

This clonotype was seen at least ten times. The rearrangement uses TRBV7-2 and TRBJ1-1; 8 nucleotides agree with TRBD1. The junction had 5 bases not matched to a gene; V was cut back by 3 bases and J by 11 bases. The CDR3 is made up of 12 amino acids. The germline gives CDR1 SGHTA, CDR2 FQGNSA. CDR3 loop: CASSFDRGEAFF. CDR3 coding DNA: TGTGCCAGCAGCTTCGACAGGGGTGAGGCTTTCTTT.

CDR3 nucleotides: TGTGCCAGCAGCACCGAGACCGAAAAACTGTTTTTT. This codes for CASSTETEKLFF. V is TRBV7-9 and J is TRBJ1-4; D is unresolved. Germline lookup yields CDR1 SEHNR and CDR2 FQNEAQ (reference sequence). CDR3 length equals 12 residues. The V gene lost 5 bases and the J gene lost 8 bases, with 9 bases spanning the gap.

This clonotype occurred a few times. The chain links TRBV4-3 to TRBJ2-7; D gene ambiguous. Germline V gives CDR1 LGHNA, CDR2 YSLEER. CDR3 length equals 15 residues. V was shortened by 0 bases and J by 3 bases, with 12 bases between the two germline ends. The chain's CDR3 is CASSQDISRNYEQYF. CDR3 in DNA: TGCGCCAGCAGCCAAGATATAAGTCGTAACTACGAGCAGTACTTC.

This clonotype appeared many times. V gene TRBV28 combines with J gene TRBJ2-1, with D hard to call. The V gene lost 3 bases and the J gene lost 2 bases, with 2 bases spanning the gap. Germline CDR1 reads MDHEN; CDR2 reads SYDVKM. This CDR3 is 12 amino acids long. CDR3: CASSFPYNEQFF. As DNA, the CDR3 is TGTGCCAGCAGTTTCCCCTACAATGAGCAGTTCTTC.

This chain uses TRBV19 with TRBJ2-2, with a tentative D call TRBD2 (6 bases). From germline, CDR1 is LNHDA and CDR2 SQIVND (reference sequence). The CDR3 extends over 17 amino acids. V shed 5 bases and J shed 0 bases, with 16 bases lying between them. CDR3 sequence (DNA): TGTGCCAGTAGTCCTCCCGCCGGGACTTCGAACACCGGGGAGCTGTTTTTT. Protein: CASSPPAGTSNTGELFF.

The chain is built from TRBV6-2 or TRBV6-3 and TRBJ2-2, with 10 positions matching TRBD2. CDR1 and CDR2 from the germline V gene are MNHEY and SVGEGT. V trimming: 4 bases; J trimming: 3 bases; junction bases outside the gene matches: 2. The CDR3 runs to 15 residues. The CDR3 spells CASSWLAGDTGELFF. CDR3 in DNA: TGTGCCAGCAGTTGGCTAGCGGGAGACACCGGGGAGCTGTTTTTT.

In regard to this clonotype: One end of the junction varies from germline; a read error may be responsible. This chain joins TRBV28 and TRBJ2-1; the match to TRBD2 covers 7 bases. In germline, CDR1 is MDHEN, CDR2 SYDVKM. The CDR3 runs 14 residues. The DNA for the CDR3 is TGTGCCAGCAGTCCAACACTAGCGAGCAATGAGCAGTCCTTC. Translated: CASSPTLASNEQSF.

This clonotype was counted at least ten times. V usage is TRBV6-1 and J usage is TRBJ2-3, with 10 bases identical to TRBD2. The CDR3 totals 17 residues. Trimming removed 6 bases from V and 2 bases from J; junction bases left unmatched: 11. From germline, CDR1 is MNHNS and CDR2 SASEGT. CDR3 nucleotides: TGTGCCAGCAGCACTAGCGGGACTTGGGCCCTCACAGATACGCAGTATTTT. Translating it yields CASSTSGTWALTDTQYF.

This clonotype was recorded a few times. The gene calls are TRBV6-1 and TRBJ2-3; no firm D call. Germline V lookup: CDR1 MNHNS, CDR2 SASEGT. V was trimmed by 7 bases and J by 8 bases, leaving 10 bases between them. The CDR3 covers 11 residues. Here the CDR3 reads CASTDIRTQYF. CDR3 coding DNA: TGTGCCAGCACCGATATCCGTACGCAGTATTTT.

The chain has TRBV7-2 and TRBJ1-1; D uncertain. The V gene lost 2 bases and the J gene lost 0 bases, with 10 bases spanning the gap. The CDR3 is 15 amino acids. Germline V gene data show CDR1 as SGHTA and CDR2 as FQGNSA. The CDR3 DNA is TGTGCCAGCAGCTTACTTCGGTATATGAACACTGAAGCTTTCTTT. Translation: CASSLLRYMNTEAFF.

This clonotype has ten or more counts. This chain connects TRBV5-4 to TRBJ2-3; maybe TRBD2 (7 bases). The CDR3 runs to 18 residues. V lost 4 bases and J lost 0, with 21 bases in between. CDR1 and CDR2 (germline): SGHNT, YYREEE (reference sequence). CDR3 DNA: TGTGCCAGCAGCCAGAGCGGGAAGGGGGGGCTAAGCACAGATACGCAGTATTTT. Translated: CASSQSGKGGLSTDTQYF.

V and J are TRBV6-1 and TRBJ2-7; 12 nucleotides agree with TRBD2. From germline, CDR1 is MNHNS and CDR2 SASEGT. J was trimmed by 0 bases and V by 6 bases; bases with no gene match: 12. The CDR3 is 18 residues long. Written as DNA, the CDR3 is TGTGCCAGCAGGTTTGGGTACCAGACTAGCGGGAGCTCCTACGAGCAGTACTTC. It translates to CASRFGYQTSGSSYEQYF.

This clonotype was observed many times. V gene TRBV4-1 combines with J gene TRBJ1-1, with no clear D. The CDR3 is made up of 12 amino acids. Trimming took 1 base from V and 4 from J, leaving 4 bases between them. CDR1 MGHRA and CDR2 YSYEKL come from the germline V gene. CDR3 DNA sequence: TGCGCCAGCAGCCAAGGCATCACTGAAGCTTTCTTT. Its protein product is CASSQGITEAFF.

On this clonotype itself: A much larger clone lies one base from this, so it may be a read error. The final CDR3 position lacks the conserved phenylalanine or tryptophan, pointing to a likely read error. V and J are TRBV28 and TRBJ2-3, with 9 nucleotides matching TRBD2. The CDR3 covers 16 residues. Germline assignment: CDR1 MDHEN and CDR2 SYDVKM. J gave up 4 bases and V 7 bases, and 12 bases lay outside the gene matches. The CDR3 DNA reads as TGTGCCAGCACCCTGGGACTAGCTAAGGGAGCAGATACGCAGTATTCT. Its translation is CASTLGLAKGADTQYS.